This TCR beta chain was recorded in a study of cytomegalovirus exposure and HLA in healthy donors. Study observations and caveats: Both high specificity and high sensitivity reportedly marked the classifier's diagnosis of cytomegalovirus status. Specific recognition of CMV antigens was confirmed in vitro for three chains (all CMV-associated). Most TCR sequences proved rare, with some public TCRs found in many donors.

Only one count was recorded for this clone. What it binds is unknown. Clones were read by immunoSEQ multiplex PCR, and TCRdb kept only the in-frame ones, dropping some. This sample has hundreds of thousands of clones; approximately 82% occur once, and the top ten carry roughly 5.5%. What was sequenced was PBMCs. This receptor was obtained from a woman between 18 and 29 years old in good health and CMV-seronegative.

CDR3: CSVVRVEAFF. The CDR3 coding sequence is TGCAGCGTTGTGCGGGTTGAAGCTTTCTTT. This chain joins TRBV29-1 and TRBJ1-1; no reliable D call. The length of the CDR3 is 10 residues. Germline V lookup: CDR1 SQVTM, CDR2 ANQGSEA. Deletions cut 4 bases from V and 7 bases from J, with 7 bases between.